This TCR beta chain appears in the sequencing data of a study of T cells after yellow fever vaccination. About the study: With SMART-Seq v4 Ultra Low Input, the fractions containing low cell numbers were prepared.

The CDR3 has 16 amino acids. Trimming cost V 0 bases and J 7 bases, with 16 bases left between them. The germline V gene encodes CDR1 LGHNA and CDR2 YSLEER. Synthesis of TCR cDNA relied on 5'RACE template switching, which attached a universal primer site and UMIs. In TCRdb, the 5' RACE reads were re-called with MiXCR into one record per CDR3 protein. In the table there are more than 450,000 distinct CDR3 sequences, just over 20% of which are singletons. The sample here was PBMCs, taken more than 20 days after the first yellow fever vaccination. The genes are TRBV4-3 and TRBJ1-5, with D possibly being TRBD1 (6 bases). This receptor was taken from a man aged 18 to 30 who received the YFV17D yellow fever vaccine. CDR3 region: CASSQERKQGGQPQHF. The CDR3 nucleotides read TGCGCCAGCAGCCAAGAACGAAAACAGGGAGGGCAGCCCCAGCATTTT.